Listed below are T cell receptor beta chains from one sample, sequenced in a study of blood T cell repertoires in COVID-19. Profiled with immunoSEQ multiplex PCR; TCRdb holds only in-frame clones, not every one. The table records 200,000 to 300,000 clones, approximately 83% of them present only once. Sequencing input: PBMCs or T cells enriched from blood (not recorded which). The source is a middle-aged woman with acute COVID-19. The CDR3 runs from the conserved cysteine through the conserved F or W. The D gene is left open where the match is weak. Where a row states a size, it is once, few, many or the class of an expanded clone; other rows omit it.

TRBJ2-1	NA	TRBV10-3	NA	TGTGCCACCCAAGTGGGAGAAGGTTCCAATGAGCAGTTCTTC	CATQVGEGSNEQFF
TRBJ1-2	NA	TRBV7-9	NA	TGTGCCAGCAGCTTAGGGGACATCGGCTACACCTTC	CASSLGDIGYTF
TRBJ2-3	NA	TRBV9	TRBD2	TGTGCCAGCAGCGGTAGCGGGAGTTCAGATACGCAGTATTTT	CASSGSGSSDTQYF
TRBJ1-4	NA	TRBV11-2	NA	TGTGCCAGCAGCTTATCCGTTGTTAAGAACGCGGAAAAACTGTTTTTT	CASSLSVVKNAEKLFF
TRBJ1-2	NA	TRBV7-9	TRBD1	TGTGCCAGCAGCTTATATCCCGGGACAGGTGGCTACACCTTC	CASSLYPGTGGYTF
TRBJ2-2	NA	TRBV19	NA	TGTGCCAGTAGTCCACAGGGTGAAGCCGGGGAGCTGTTTTTT	CASSPQGEAGELFF
TRBJ2-7	NA	TRBV6-5	NA	TGTGCCAGCAGACTACAGGGTCGGGAGCAGTACTTC	CASRLQGREQYF
TRBJ1-5	NA	TRBV28	NA	TGTGCCAGCAGTTTAGGCAGGGGTGGCAATCAGCCCCAGCATTTT	CASSLGRGGNQPQHF
TRBJ2-1	once	TRBV5-1	NA	TGCGCCAGCAGCTTGGCAGGGTCCAACAATGAGCAGTTCTTC	CASSLAGSNNEQFF
TRBJ1-1	NA	TRBV29-1	NA	TGCAGCGTTGGGGAGGGGATTGAAGCTTTCTTT	CSVGEGIEAFF
TRBJ1-1	NA	TRBV27	TRBD1	TGTGCCAGCAGTTTATCGAGGGGGCTGAACACTGAAGCTTTCTTT	CASSLSRGLNTEAFF
TRBJ1-6	NA	TRBV24-1	NA	TGTGCCACCAGTTTTATTTTTTTTAGGGGCCACTATAATTCACCCCTCCACTTT	CATSFIFFRGHYNSPLHF
TRBJ2-6	NA	TRBV6-5	NA	TGTGCCAGCAAGGGACACCCGTCTGGGGCCAACGTCCTGACTTTC	CASKGHPSGANVLTF
TRBJ2-1	NA	TRBV7-8	NA	TGTGCCAGCAGCTTAGGGGCCTCGGGGGATGAGCAGTTCTTC	CASSLGASGDEQFF
TRBJ1-5	NA	TRBV4-2	NA	TGTGCCAGCAGCCAAGACGGCGCAGGGAACGGTCAGCCCCAGCATTTT	CASSQDGAGNGQPQHF
TRBJ2-5	once	TRBV10-3	TRBD1	TGTGCCATCAGTCCAGGGGGCGGAGAGACCCAGTACTTC	CAISPGGGETQYF
TRBJ2-7	NA	TRBV4-1	NA	TGCGCCAGCAGCCAAGACAGGGGACCAGATCTACTCTACGAGCAGTACTTC	CASSQDRGPDLLYEQYF
TRBJ2-1	NA	TRBV15	TRBD2	TGTGCCACCAGCAGAGTTCGGGGGGCCTACAATGAGCAGTTCTTC	CATSRVRGAYNEQFF
TRBJ2-7	NA	TRBV6-1	NA	TGTGCCAGCAGCTCCCCCGACAGCGAGCAGTACTTC	CASSSPDSEQYF
TRBJ2-1	NA	TRBV24-1	TRBD2	TGTGCCACCAGTGACCCGTCTAGCGGGAGGACGAGGGCAAATGAGCAGTTCTTC	CATSDPSSGRTRANEQFF
TRBJ2-3	NA	TRBV7-3	NA	TGTGCCAGCAGCTCGATCGGGGATACGCAGTATTTT	CASSSIGDTQYF
TRBJ2-5	NA	TRBV6-5	NA	TGTGCCAGCACAAAAGGGAGGCACGTAGGGGAGACCCAGTACTTC	CASTKGRHVGETQYF
TRBJ2-1	NA	TRBV4-1	TRBD2	TGCGCCAGCAGCCAAGAGCTAGCGGGAGGGCGAAAGTGGTCCTACAATGAGCAGTTCTTC	CASSQELAGGRKWSYNEQFF
TRBJ2-2	NA	TRBV9	TRBD2	TGTGCCAGCAGCTTTCTAGCGGGAGGCCCGAACACCGGGGAGCTGTTTTTT	CASSFLAGGPNTGELFF
TRBJ2-1	NA	TRBV2	NA	TGTGCCAGCAGCCCCAAGGGGAAAATGGGCAATGAGCAGTTCTTC	CASSPKGKMGNEQFF
TRBJ2-2	NA	TRBV5-1	NA	TGCGCCAGCAGGCCCCGGGTGGGCACCGGGGAGCTGTTTTTT	CASRPRVGTGELFF
TRBJ2-5	NA	TRBV9	NA	TGTGCCAGCAGCGTTGAGGGTCAAGGGGGAGAGACCCAGTACTTC	CASSVEGQGGETQYF
TRBJ2-3	NA	TRBV7-3	TRBD2	TGTGCCAGCAGCGCTAGCGGCAGCACAGATACGCAGTATTTT	CASSASGSTDTQYF
TRBJ1-1	NA	TRBV12-5	NA	TGTGCTAGTGGTACCCACGGGGGGCTGAACACTGAAGCTTTCTTT	CASGTHGGLNTEAFF
TRBJ2-2	NA	TRBV10-2	TRBD2	TGCGCCAGCAGAAATCGGGAGCGGGAGACCACCGGGGAGCTGTTTTTT	CASRNRERETTGELFF
TRBJ2-1	NA	TRBV7-8	TRBD1	TGTGCCAGCAGCTCCCCGGCAGGGGGCTTCTACAATGAGCAGTTCTTC	CASSSPAGGFYNEQFF
TRBJ1-5	once	TRBV19	TRBD1	TGTGCCAGTAGTATTCTCGGACAGGGAGATCAGCCCCAGCATTTT	CASSILGQGDQPQHF
TRBJ2-7	NA	TRBV5-4	TRBD2	TGTGCCAGCAGCTTGGAAGCGGGAGGCTCCTACGAGCAGTACTTC	CASSLEAGGSYEQYF
TRBJ1-2	NA	TRBV5-4	NA	TGTGCCAGCAGCCAATACCCACCGGAGATATATGGCTACACCTTC	CASSQYPPEIYGYTF
TRBJ1-1	NA	TRBV29-1	NA	TGCAGCGTTCGACAGGAAAGAAGGAACACTGAAGCTTTCTTT	CSVRQERRNTEAFF
TRBJ2-3	NA	TRBV5-6	TRBD1	TGTGCCAGCAGCTCTACCGGGACGACAGGGGGTTGGGCAGATACGCAGTATTTT	CASSSTGTTGGWADTQYF
TRBJ1-4	NA	TRBV16	NA	TGTGCCAGCAGACCGGAAGGGGCTAATGAAAAACTGTTTTTT	CASRPEGANEKLFF
TRBJ2-5	NA	TRBV11-2	NA	TGTGCCAGCAGCTTAGCAGGGAAAGAGACCCAGTACTTC	CASSLAGKETQYF
TRBJ1-1	NA	TRBV9	NA	TGTGCCAGCAGCCGACAAATGAACACTGAAGCTTTCTTT	CASSRQMNTEAFF
TRBJ1-4	NA	TRBV5-8	TRBD1	TGTGCCAGCAGCTTCCCCGGACCAGGGGGTTATGAAAAACTGTTTTTT	CASSFPGPGGYEKLFF
TRBJ2-7	once	TRBV18	NA	TGTGCCAGCTCACCGGCACAGGACGAGCAGTACTTC	CASSPAQDEQYF
TRBJ2-7	NA	TRBV5-1	TRBD2	TGCGCCAGCAGAGCCGGGACTACCTACGAGCAGTACTTC	CASRAGTTYEQYF
TRBJ2-7	NA	TRBV2	NA	TGTGCCAGCAGTTCTAACAGGCCCACCTACGAGCAGTACTTC	CASSSNRPTYEQYF
TRBJ1-4	NA	TRBV7-2	TRBD1	TGTGCCAGCAGCTTAGGAGGGCAGGGGGGTGAAAAACTGTTTTTT	CASSLGGQGGEKLFF
TRBJ1-6	NA	TRBV6-4	TRBD1	TGTGCCAGCAGTGACATGACCGGTAGGGACAGGGGGCGCGGAGTTACCTATAATTCACCCCTCCACTTT	CASSDMTGRDRGRGVTYNSPLHF
TRBJ2-2	NA	TRBV18	TRBD1	TGTGCCAGCTCACCACTCCGACAGGGGGATTACACCGGGGAGCTGTTTTTT	CASSPLRQGDYTGELFF
TRBJ1-5	NA	TRBV7-8	NA	TGTGCCAGCAGCTACATGGGGGGAGGCAATCAGCCCCAGCATTTT	CASSYMGGGNQPQHF
TRBJ1-1	NA	TRBV11-2	NA	TGTGCCAGCAGCTCGGACAGTTTTGGCACTGAAGCTTTCTTT	CASSSDSFGTEAFF
TRBJ2-3	NA	TRBV6-6	TRBD2	TGTGCCAGCAGTGGTTTCTCGCGGGAGGGCACAGATACGCAGTATTTT	CASSGFSREGTDTQYF
TRBJ2-2	few	TRBV4-2	TRBD2	TGTGCCAGCAGCCCCCCCCTAGCGGGGAGCCACACCGGGGAGCTGTTTTTT	CASSPPLAGSHTGELFF
TRBJ2-7	once	TRBV25-1	TRBD1	TGTGCCAGCAGGGCTCAGGGGGCGGTGGGTTACGAGCAGTACTTC	CASRAQGAVGYEQYF
TRBJ2-7	NA	TRBV3-1/TRBV3-2	TRBD2	TGTGCCAGCAGCAAAGGACTAGCGGTTACCTACGAGCAGTACTTC	CASSKGLAVTYEQYF
TRBJ2-3	NA	TRBV4-2	NA	TGTGCCAGCAGCCCCGGGTCTAGCAGCACAGATACGCAGTATTTT	CASSPGSSSTDTQYF
TRBJ1-4	NA	TRBV12-3/TRBV12-4	NA	TGTGCCAGCAGTATCCAGAATAATGAAAAACTGTTTTTT	CASSIQNNEKLFF